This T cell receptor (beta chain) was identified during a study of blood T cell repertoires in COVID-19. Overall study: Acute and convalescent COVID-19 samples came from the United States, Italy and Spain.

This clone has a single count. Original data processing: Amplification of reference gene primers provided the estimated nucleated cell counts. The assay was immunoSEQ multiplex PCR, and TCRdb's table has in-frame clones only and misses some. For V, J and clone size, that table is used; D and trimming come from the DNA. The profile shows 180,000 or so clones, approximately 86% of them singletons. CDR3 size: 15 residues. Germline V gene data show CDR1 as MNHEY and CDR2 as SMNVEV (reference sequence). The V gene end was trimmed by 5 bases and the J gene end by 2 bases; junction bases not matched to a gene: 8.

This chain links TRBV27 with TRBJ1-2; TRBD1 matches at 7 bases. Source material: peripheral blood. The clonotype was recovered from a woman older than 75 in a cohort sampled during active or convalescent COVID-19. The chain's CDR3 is CASSTPGGQNYGYTF. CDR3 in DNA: TGTGCCAGCAGTACCCCAGGGGGACAGAACTATGGCTACACCTTC.